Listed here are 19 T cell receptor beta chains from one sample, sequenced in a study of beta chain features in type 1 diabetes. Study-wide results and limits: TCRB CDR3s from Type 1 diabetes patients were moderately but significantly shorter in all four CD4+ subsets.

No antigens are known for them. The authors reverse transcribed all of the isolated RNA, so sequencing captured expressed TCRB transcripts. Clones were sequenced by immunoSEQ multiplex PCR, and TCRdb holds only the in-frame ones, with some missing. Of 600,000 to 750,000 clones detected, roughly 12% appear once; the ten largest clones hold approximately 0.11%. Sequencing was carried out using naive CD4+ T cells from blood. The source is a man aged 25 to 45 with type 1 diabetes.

The CDR3 loop is CASGGVGNQPQHF. CDR3 nucleotides: TGTGCTAGTGGTGGGGTAGGGAATCAGCCCCAGCATTTT. The chain links TRBV12-5 to TRBJ1-5; D gene ambiguous. The CDR3 has 13 residues. Deletions cut 5 bases from V and 4 bases from J, with 9 bases between. Germline loops: CDR1 LGHNT, CDR2 FRNRAP. The full variable domain, completed using reference TRBV12-5 and TRBJ1-5, is DARVTQTPRHKVTEMGQEVTMRCQPILGHNTVFWYRQTMMQGLELLAYFRNRAPLDDSGMPKDRFSAEMPDATLATLKIQPSEPRDSAVYFCASGGVGNQPQHFGDGTRLSIL.

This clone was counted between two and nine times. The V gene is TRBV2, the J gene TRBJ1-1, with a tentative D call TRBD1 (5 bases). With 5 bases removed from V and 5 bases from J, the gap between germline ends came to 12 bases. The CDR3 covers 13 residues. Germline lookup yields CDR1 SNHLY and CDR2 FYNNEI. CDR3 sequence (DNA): TGTGCCAGCAGTACAGGTCGTAGGACTGAAGCTTTCTTT. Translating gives CASSTGRRTEAFF.

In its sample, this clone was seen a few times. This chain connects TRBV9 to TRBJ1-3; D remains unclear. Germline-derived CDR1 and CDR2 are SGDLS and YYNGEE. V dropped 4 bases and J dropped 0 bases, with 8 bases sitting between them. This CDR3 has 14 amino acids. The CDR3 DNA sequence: TGTGCCAGCAGCTCGGGGAACTCTGGAAACACCATATATTTT. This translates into CASSSGNSGNTIYF.

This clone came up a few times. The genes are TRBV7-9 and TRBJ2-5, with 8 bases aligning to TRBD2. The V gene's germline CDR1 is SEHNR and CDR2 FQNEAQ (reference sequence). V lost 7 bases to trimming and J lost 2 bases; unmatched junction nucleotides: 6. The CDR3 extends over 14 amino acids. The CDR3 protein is CASTVAGIQETQYF. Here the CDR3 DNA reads TGTGCCAGCACAGTAGCGGGGATACAAGAGACCCAGTACTTC.

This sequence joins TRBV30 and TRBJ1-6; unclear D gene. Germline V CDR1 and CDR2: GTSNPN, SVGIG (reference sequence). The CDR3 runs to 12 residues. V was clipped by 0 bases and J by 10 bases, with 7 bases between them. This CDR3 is CAWSVGLSPLHF. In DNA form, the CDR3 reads TGTGCCTGGAGTGTGGGTCTCTCACCCCTCCACTTT.

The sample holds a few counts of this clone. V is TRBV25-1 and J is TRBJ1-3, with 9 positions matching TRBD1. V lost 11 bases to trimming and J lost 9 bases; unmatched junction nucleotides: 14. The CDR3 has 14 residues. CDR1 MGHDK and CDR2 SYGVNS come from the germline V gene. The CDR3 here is CAALRDRELCTIYF. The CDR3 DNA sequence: TGTGCCGCGCTCCGGGACAGGGAGTTGTGCACCATATATTTT.

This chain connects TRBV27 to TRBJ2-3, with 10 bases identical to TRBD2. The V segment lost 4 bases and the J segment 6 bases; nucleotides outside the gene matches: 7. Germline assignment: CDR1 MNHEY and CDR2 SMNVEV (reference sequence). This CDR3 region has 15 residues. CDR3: CASSSLAGGADTQYF. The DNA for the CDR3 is TGTGCCAGCAGTTCGTTAGCGGGGGGAGCTGATACGCAGTATTTT.

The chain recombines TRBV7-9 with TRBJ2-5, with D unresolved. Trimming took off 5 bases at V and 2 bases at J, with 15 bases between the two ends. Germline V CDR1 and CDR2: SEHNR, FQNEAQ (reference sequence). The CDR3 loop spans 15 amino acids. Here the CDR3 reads CASSLLKGPQETQYF. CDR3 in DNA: TGTGCCAGCAGCCTCCTTAAGGGCCCTCAAGAGACCCAGTACTTC.

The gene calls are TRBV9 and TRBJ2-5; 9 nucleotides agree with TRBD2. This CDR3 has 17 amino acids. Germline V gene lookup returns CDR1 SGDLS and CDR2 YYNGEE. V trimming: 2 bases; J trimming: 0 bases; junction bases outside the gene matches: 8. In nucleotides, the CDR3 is TGTGCCAGCAGCGTTCGGGTTAGCGGGGGCCACCAAGAGACCCAGTACTTC. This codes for CASSVRVSGGHQETQYF.

The CDR3 sequence is CASSSTRGGLTSTDTQYF. In DNA form, the CDR3 reads TGTGCCAGCAGCTCCACTCGCGGGGGGTTAACTAGCACAGATACGCAGTATTTT. The chain combines TRBV11-2 with TRBJ2-3; 8 nucleotides agree with TRBD2. The V segment lost 4 bases and the J segment 0 bases; nucleotides outside the gene matches: 12. CDR1 and CDR2 (germline): SGHAT, FQNNGV. This CDR3 is 18 amino acids long.

Written as DNA, the CDR3 is TGTGCCAGCAGTTTCCTCGGGGGGCGAAGCGAGCAGTACTTC. This sequence encodes CASSFLGGRSEQYF. V usage is TRBV6-5 and J usage is TRBJ2-7; a possible D gene is TRBD2 (7 bases). V lost 4 bases and J 6 bases, leaving 16 bases between the germline ends. CDR1 and CDR2 from the germline V gene are MNHEY and SVGAGI. The CDR3 runs to 14 residues.

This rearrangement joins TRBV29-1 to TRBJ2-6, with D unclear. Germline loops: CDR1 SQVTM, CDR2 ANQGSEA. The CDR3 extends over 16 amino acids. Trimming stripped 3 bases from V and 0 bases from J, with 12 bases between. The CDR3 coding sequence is TGCAGCGTTGAGGAGATTACGCACTCTGGGGCCAACGTCCTGACTTTC. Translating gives CSVEEITHSGANVLTF. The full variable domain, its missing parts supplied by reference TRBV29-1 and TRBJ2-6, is SAVISQKPSRDICQRGTSLTIQCQVDSQVTMMFWYRQQPGQSLTLIATANQGSEATYESGFVIDKFPISRPNLTFSTLTVSNMSPEDSSIYLCSVEEITHSGANVLTFGAGSRLTVL.

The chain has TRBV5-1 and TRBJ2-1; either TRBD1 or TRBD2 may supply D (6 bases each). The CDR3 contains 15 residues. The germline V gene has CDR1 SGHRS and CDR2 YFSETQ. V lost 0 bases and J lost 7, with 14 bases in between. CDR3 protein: CASSLGWGAGNEQFF. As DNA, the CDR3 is TGCGCCAGCAGCTTGGGCTGGGGGGCAGGGAATGAGCAGTTCTTC.

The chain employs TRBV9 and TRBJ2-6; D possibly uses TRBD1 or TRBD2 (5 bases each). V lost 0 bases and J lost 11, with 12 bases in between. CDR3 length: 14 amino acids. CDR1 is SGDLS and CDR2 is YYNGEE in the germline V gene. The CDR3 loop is CASSVDGRDDVLTF. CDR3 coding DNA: TGTGCCAGCAGCGTAGATGGCAGGGACGACGTCCTGACTTTC. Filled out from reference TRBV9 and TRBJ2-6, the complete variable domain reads DSGVTQTPKHLITATGQRVTLRCSPRSGDLSVYWYQQSLDQGLQFLIQYYNGEERAKGNILERFSAQQFPDLHSELNLSSLELGDSALYFCASSVDGRDDVLTFGAGSRLTVL.

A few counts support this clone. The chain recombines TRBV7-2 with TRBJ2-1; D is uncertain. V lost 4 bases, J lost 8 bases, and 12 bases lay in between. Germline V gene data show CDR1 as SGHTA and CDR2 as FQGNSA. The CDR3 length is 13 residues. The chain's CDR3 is CASSSPNGHEQFF. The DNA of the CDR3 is TGTGCCAGCAGCTCCCCCAATGGGCATGAGCAGTTCTTC.

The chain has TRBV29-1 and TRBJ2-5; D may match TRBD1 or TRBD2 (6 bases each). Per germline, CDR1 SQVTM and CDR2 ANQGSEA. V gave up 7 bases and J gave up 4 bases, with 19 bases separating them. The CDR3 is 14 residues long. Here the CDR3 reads CSAARGPITETQYF. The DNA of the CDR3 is TGCAGCGCAGCCCGGGGGCCTATAACAGAGACCCAGTACTTC.

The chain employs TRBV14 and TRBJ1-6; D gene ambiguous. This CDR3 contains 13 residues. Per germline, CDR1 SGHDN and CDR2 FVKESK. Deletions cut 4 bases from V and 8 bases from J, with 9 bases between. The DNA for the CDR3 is TGTGCCAGCAGCCCACTCTACGATTCACCCCTCCACTTT. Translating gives CASSPLYDSPLHF.

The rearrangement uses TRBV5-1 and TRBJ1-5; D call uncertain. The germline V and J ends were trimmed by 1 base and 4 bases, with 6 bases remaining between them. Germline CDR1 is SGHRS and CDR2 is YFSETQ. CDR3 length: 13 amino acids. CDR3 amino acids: CASSLRGNQPQHF. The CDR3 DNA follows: TGCGCCAGCAGCTTGCGGGGTAATCAGCCCCAGCATTTT.

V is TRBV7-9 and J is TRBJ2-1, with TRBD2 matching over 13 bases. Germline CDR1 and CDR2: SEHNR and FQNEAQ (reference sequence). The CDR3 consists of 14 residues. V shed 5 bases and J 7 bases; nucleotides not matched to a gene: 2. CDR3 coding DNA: TGTGCCAGCAGCCCGACTAGCGGGGGGAATGAGCAGTTCTTC. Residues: CASSPTSGGNEQFF. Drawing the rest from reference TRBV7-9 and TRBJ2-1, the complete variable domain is DTGVSQNPRHKITKRGQNVTFRCDPISEHNRLYWYRQTLGQGPEFLTYFQNEAQLEKSRLLSDRFSAERPKGSFSTLEIQRTEQGDSAMYLCASSPTSGGNEQFFGPGTRLTVL.